These 13 T cell receptor beta chains were all obtained from the same sample, sequenced in a study of blood T cell repertoires in COVID-19. Measured with immunoSEQ multiplex PCR; TCRdb has only the in-frame clones, and not every one. This sample has about 220,000 clones, with roughly 87% found just once. Specimen: peripheral blood. The receptor source for this set is a man in his forties with active or convalescent COVID-19.

The rearrangement links TRBV2 to TRBJ2-2, with D perhaps matching TRBD2 (6 bases). Per the germline V gene, CDR1 is SNHLY and CDR2 is FYNNEI. This CDR3 is 13 amino acids long. V was trimmed by 6 bases and J by 6 bases, leaving 11 bases between them. The CDR3 reads CASRLLASGELFF. The CDR3 DNA sequence: TGTGCCAGCAGACTTCTAGCGTCCGGGGAGCTGTTTTTT. Looking up the rest from reference TRBV2 and TRBJ2-2 gives the full variable domain: EPEVTQTPSHQVTQMGQEVILRCVPISNHLYFYWYRQILGQKVEFLVSFYNNEISEKSEIFDDQFSVERPDGSNFTLKIRSTKLEDSAMYFCASRLLASGELFFGEGSRLTVL.

The CDR3 protein is CASSRDSSASNYGYTF. The CDR3 region has the DNA TGTGCCAGCAGTCGGGACAGCTCCGCTTCTAACTATGGCTACACCTTC. The chain joins TRBV28 to TRBJ1-2; 7 bases are a match to TRBD1. CDR1 MDHEN and CDR2 SYDVKM come from the germline V gene. This CDR3 comprises 16 residues. V was clipped by 5 bases and J by 0 bases; unmatched bases: 9.

This clone has only a few counts. The chain couples TRBV2 to TRBJ2-7; 8 nucleotides match TRBD2. The V gene's germline CDR1 is SNHLY and CDR2 FYNNEI. Trimming at V came to 6 bases and at J to 1 base, leaving 8 bases not matched to a gene. The CDR3 length is 15 residues. The CDR3 loop reads CASSAVAGLSYEQYF. Here the CDR3 DNA reads TGTGCCAGCAGCGCCGTAGCGGGGTTATCCTACGAGCAGTACTTC.

This clone has just one count. The chain joins TRBV5-1 to TRBJ1-1, with D perhaps matching TRBD1 (5 bases). The CDR3 runs 14 residues. CDR1 and CDR2 (germline): SGHRS, YFSETQ. The V gene lost 2 bases and the J gene lost 6 bases, with 14 bases spanning the gap. DNA of the CDR3: TGCGCCAGCAGCTTTCAGGGAGGGATTCCTGAAGCTTTCTTT. Protein product: CASSFQGGIPEAFF.

This clone has only a few counts. DNA for the CDR3: TGCGCCAGCAGCTCGCAGGGGGCGGGTACTGAAGCTTTCTTT. Protein: CASSSQGAGTEAFF. The chain combines TRBV5-1 with TRBJ1-1; TRBD1 agrees at 8 bases. The J segment lost 5 bases and the V segment lost 3 bases, leaving 6 bases of the junction unmatched. Germline V gives CDR1 SGHRS, CDR2 YFSETQ. This CDR3 comprises 14 residues.

The J gene is TRBJ2-7, the V gene TRBV24-1, with no clear D. CDR1 KGHDR and CDR2 SFDVKD come from the germline V gene. The CDR3 is 16 residues long. Trimming took off 4 bases at V and 0 bases at J, with 15 bases between the two ends. CDR3 sequence reads: CATSESQYFSSYEQYF. In nucleotides, the CDR3 is TGTGCCACCAGTGAGTCCCAATACTTTAGCTCCTACGAGCAGTACTTC.

V is TRBV28 and J is TRBJ2-7; 10 bases match TRBD1. CDR3 length: 15 amino acids. Germline V CDR1 and CDR2: MDHEN, SYDVKM. Trimming removed 6 bases from V and 2 bases from J; junction bases left unmatched: 7. Written as DNA, the CDR3 is TGTGCCAGCAGACCTCCGGGACAGGGGCCCTACGAGCAGTACTTC. Translated: CASRPPGQGPYEQYF.

The rearrangement uses TRBV6-6 and TRBJ2-5; perhaps TRBD1 as D (8 bases). Germline V gene data show CDR1 as MNHNY and CDR2 as SVGAGI (reference sequence). This CDR3 region has 14 residues. Trimming left V 6 bases short and J 4 bases short, with 15 bases between. The CDR3 sequence is CASRMTGEGETQYF. The CDR3 DNA sequence: TGTGCCAGCAGAATGACAGGGGAGGGAGAGACCCAGTACTTC.

This chain links TRBV29-1 with TRBJ2-1; D is undetermined. The V end was cut by 5 bases, the J end by 8 bases, with 16 bases between. The germline V gene encodes CDR1 SQVTM and CDR2 ANQGSEA. The CDR3 runs 13 residues. CDR3 amino acids: CSVLGGTAHEQFF. The DNA for the CDR3 is TGCAGCGTTTTGGGTGGAACAGCTCATGAGCAGTTCTTC.

The chain carries TRBV30 and TRBJ1-3, with D hard to call. V was trimmed by 4 bases and J by 4 bases, leaving 11 bases between them. Germline V gives CDR1 GTSNPN, CDR2 SVGIG (reference sequence). This CDR3 is built from 13 residues. In nucleotides, the CDR3 is TGTGCCTGGACGGGTCTTACCGGAAACACCATATATTTT. As protein: CAWTGLTGNTIYF.

V gene TRBV29-1 combines with J gene TRBJ1-1; 7 nucleotides match TRBD1. Germline values: CDR1 SQVTM, CDR2 ANQGSEA. The CDR3 covers 13 residues. The V and J ends lost 6 bases and 10 bases, in that order; junction bases with no gene match: 14. CDR3 nucleotide sequence: TGCAGCGTGGGACAGACCGGCGCTCAAGGAGCTTTCTTT. It encodes CSVGQTGAQGAFF.

This sequence joins TRBV20-1 and TRBJ1-2; D is unclear. This CDR3 is 13 amino acids long. V was cut by 3 bases and J by 10 bases, with 18 bases left in between. Germline V CDR1 and CDR2: DFQATT, SNEGSKA (reference sequence). CDR3 DNA sequence: TGCAGTGCTAGTGAACGACAAGGTGAAATCTACACCTTC. The encoded protein is CSASERQGEIYTF.

The rearrangement uses TRBV5-1 and TRBJ2-1; 9 bases are a match to TRBD2. The CDR3 sequence is 16 residues long. The ends lost 3 bases at V and 8 bases at J; junction bases unmatched: 12. Germline CDR1 and CDR2: SGHRS and YFSETQ. Here the CDR3 DNA reads TGCGCCAGCAGCTCCGTAGCGGGAGAAGTGGGGTATGAGCAGTTCTTC. It codes for CASSSVAGEVGYEQFF.